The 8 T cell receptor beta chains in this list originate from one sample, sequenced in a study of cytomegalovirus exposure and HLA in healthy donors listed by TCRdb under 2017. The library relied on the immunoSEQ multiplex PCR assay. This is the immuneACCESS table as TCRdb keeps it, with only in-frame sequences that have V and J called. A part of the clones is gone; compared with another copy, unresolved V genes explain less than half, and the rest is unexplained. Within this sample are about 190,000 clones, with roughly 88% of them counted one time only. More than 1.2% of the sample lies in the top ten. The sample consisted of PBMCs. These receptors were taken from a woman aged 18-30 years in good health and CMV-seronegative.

CDR3 amino acids: CALRGESSYNSPLHF. The CDR3 bases are TGTGCCCTCAGGGGGGAGAGCTCCTATAATTCACCCCTCCACTTT. J is TRBJ1-6 and V is TRBV7-9; TRBD1 aligns across 7 bases. Germline CDR1 is SEHNR and CDR2 is FQNEAQ (reference sequence). The CDR3 loop spans 15 amino acids. V was pared by 11 bases and J by 0 bases, with 7 bases of the junction left unmatched.

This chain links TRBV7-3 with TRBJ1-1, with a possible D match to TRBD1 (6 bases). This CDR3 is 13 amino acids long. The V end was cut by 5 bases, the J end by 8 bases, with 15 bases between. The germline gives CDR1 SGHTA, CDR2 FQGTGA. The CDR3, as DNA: TGTGCCAGCAGCCTATGGACAGCCATGGAAGCTTTCTTT. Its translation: CASSLWTAMEAFF.

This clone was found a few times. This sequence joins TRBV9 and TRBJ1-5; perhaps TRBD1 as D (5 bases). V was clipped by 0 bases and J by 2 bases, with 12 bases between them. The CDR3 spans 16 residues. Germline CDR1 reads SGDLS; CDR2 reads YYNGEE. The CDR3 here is CASSVDAGGGNQPQHF. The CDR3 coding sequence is TGTGCCAGCAGCGTAGACGCCGGAGGGGGCAATCAGCCCCAGCATTTT.

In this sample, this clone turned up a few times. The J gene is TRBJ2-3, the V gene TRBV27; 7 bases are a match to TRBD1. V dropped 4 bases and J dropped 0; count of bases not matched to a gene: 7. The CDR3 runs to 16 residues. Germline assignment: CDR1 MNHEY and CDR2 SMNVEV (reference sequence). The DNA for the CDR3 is TGTGCCAGCAGTTGGAGACAGGGATTAAGCACAGATACGCAGTATTTT. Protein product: CASSWRQGLSTDTQYF.

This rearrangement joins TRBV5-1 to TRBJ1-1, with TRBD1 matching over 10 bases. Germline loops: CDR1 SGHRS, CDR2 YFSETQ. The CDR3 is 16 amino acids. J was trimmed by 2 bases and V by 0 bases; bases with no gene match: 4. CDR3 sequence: CASSLGQGAGNTEAFF. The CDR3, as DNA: TGCGCCAGCAGCTTGGGACAGGGGGCCGGAAACACTGAAGCTTTCTTT.

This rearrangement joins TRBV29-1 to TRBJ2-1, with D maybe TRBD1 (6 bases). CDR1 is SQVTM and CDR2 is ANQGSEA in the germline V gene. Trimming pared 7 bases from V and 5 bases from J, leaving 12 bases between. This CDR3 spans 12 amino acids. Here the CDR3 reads CSENRANNEQFF. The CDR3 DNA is TGCAGCGAGAACAGGGCTAACAATGAGCAGTTCTTC.

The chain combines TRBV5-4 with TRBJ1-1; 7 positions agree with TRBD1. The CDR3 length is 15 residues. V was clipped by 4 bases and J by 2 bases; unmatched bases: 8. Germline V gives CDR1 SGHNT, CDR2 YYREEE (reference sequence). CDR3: CASSPDRDRNTEAFF. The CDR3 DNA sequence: TGTGCCAGCAGCCCAGACCGGGACAGAAACACTGAAGCTTTCTTT.

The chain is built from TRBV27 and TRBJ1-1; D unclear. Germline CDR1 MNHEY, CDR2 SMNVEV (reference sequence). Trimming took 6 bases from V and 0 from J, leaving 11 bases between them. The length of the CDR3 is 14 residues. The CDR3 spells CASSSVTLNTEAFF. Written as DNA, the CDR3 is TGTGCCAGCAGCTCCGTGACACTGAACACTGAAGCTTTCTTT.